The 23 T cell receptor beta chains given below trace back to one sample, sequenced in a study of blood T cells in healthy people across ages (dated by TCRdb to about 2015). Library generation was performed with 5' RACE. The data were produced on an Illumina HiSeq 2500. A second PCR of about 6 to 11 cycles was run with a J-beta primer mix and a sample-barcoded 5' primer. TCRdb reran the public reads through fastp at Q25 and MiXCR, keeping productive beta chains. Entries are consolidated by CDR3 protein sequence, retaining the most common genes and DNA. The sample table contains about a million distinct CDR3 sequences; only one count was recorded for 35% to 40% of them. Jointly, the top ten make up approximately 14% of the sample. Sequenced: blood. These TCRs come from a young man in good health.

This rearrangement joins TRBV7-2 to TRBJ2-1, with TRBD1 matching over 8 bases. This CDR3 region has 16 residues. V shed 3 bases, J shed 0 bases, and the junction held 4 bases outside the gene matches. The V gene's germline CDR1 is SGHTA and CDR2 FQGNSA. CDR3 region: CASSLRGQGSYNEQFF. CDR3 coding DNA: TGTGCCAGCAGCTTGCGCGGACAGGGCTCCTACAATGAGCAGTTCTTC.

CDR3 amino acids: CSARDRINIQYF. CDR3 bases: TGCAGTGCTAGAGATCGGATAAACATTCAGTACTTC. The chain carries TRBV20-1 and TRBJ2-4, with D hard to call. V lost 0 bases and J 6 bases, leaving 6 bases between the germline ends. CDR1 and CDR2 (germline): DFQATT, SNEGSKA (reference sequence). This CDR3 has 12 amino acids.

This chain joins TRBV6-5 and TRBJ1-2; D unresolved. The V gene lost 4 bases and the J gene lost 6 bases, with 9 bases spanning the gap. The CDR3 length is 12 residues. Germline V gives CDR1 MNHEY, CDR2 SVGAGI. CDR3: CASSSSADGYTF. CDR3 nucleotides: TGTGCCAGCAGTTCTTCAGCCGATGGCTACACCTTC.

The chain combines TRBV7-9 with TRBJ1-3, with D unclear. This CDR3 region has 13 residues. Germline V gives CDR1 SEHNR, CDR2 FQNEAQ (reference sequence). V lost 5 bases and J 4 bases, leaving 9 bases between the germline ends. This CDR3 reads CASSPRSGNTIYF. The CDR3 nucleotides are TGTGCCAGCAGCCCGCGTTCCGGAAACACCATATATTTT.

The gene calls are TRBV7-2 and TRBJ1-6; 7 nucleotides line up with TRBD1. CDR1 SGHTA and CDR2 FQGNSA come from the germline V gene. Trimming removed 5 bases from V and 7 bases from J; junction bases left unmatched: 8. The CDR3 loop spans 15 amino acids. This CDR3 is CASSQAGGSNSPLHF. As DNA, the CDR3 is TGTGCCAGCAGCCAGGCAGGGGGATCGAATTCACCCCTCCACTTT.

This clonotype turned up a few times. This rearrangement joins TRBV29-1 to TRBJ2-7; 7 bases match TRBD2. CDR1 SQVTM and CDR2 ANQGSEA come from the germline V gene. J lost 0 bases, V lost 1 base, and 3 bases had no gene match. The CDR3 has 14 residues. The CDR3 coding sequence is TGCAGCGTTGAAGGTTGGGAGGGCTCCTACGAGCAGTACTTC. This encodes CSVEGWEGSYEQYF.

This clonotype was counted between two and nine times. The chain recombines TRBV25-1 with TRBJ2-7; TRBD1 agrees at 9 bases. Germline-derived CDR1 and CDR2 are MGHDK and SYGVNS. Trimming cost V 2 bases and J 1 base; bases outside gene matches: 6. The CDR3 runs to 16 residues. CDR3 loop: CASSEPGQGRSYEQYF. CDR3 bases: TGTGCCAGCAGTGAACCTGGACAGGGGAGGTCCTACGAGCAGTACTTC.

The genes are TRBV2 and TRBJ2-3, with 10 bases lining up with TRBD2. Germline-derived CDR1 and CDR2 are SNHLY and FYNNEI. This CDR3 is built from 16 residues. J lost 6 bases, V lost 3 bases, and 9 bases had no gene match. The CDR3: CASSDASGGNFDTQYF. CDR3 sequence (DNA): TGTGCCAGCAGTGACGCTAGCGGGGGTAATTTTGATACGCAGTATTTT. Drawing the rest from reference TRBV2 and TRBJ2-3, the complete variable domain is EPEVTQTPSHQVTQMGQEVILRCVPISNHLYFYWYRQILGQKVEFLVSFYNNEISEKSEIFDDQFSVERPDGSNFTLKIRSTKLEDSAMYFCASSDASGGNFDTQYFGPGTRLTVL.

The V gene is TRBV10-3, the J gene TRBJ2-1, with D tentatively TRBD1 (6 bases). The J call is in doubt because the DNA end fits TRBJ2-7 better. CDR3 size: 17 residues. The germline gives CDR1 ENHRY, CDR2 SYGVKD. CDR3 sequence (DNA): TGTGCCATCAGTGAGTCGGGGGCAGGCGGCTCCTACAATGAGCAGTACTTC. It encodes CAISESGAGGSYNEQYF.

The rearrangement joins TRBV20-1 to TRBJ2-3, with TRBD2 identical over 8 bases. Germline values: CDR1 DFQATT, CDR2 SNEGSKA (reference sequence). The CDR3 covers 16 residues. Trimming cost V 6 bases and J 2 bases; bases outside gene matches: 13. The CDR3 DNA sequence: TGCAGTGCCCAGACCGCGGTTAGCGGGATCACAGATACGCAGTATTTT. Its protein product is CSAQTAVSGITDTQYF.

In its sample, this clonotype was seen many times. The V gene is TRBV4-3, the J gene TRBJ2-1; the D is unclear. CDR1 and CDR2 (germline): LGHNA, YSLEER. The V end was cut by 3 bases, the J end by 7 bases, with 10 bases between. The CDR3 covers 13 residues. Written as DNA, the CDR3 is TGCGCCAGCAGCCACGATACGCGGAATGAGCAGTTCTTC. Translated: CASSHDTRNEQFF.

The chain is built from TRBV3-1 and TRBJ2-1, with a tentative D call TRBD2 (5 bases). Trimming took 11 bases from V and 0 from J, leaving 14 bases between them. This CDR3 is 14 amino acids long. CDR1 and CDR2 from the germline V gene are LGHDT and YNNKEL (reference sequence). In DNA, the CDR3 is TGTGCCGTAGGAGCGGCGAGCTCCTACAATGAGCAGTTCTTC. Translating it yields CAVGAASSYNEQFF.

The chain couples TRBV5-1 to TRBJ1-1; the D is unclear. The CDR3 consists of 13 residues. The V end was cut by 0 bases, the J end by 4 bases, with 7 bases between. The germline V gene encodes CDR1 SGHRS and CDR2 YFSETQ. The DNA for the CDR3 is TGCGCCAGCAGCTTGGTTGGGTTCACTGAAGCTTTCTTT. Amino acids: CASSLVGFTEAFF. The full variable domain, rest sourced from reference TRBV5-1 and TRBJ1-1, is KAGVTQTPRYLIKTRGQQVTLSCSPISGHRSVSWYQQTPGQGLQFLFEYFSETQRNKGNFPGRFSGRQFSNSRSEMNVSTLELGDSALYLCASSLVGFTEAFFGQGTRLTVV.

V gene TRBV18 combines with J gene TRBJ2-3; TRBD2 aligns across 13 bases. In germline, CDR1 is KGHSH, CDR2 LQKENI. V lost 3 bases, J lost 3 bases, and 6 bases stayed unmatched. The CDR3 has 17 residues. The CDR3 DNA reads as TGTGCCAGCTCACCCCCGGGGACTAGCGGGAAAACAGATACGCAGTATTTT. This codes for CASSPPGTSGKTDTQYF. Looking up the rest from reference TRBV18 and TRBJ2-3 gives the full variable domain: NAGVMQNPRHLVRRRGQEARLRCSPMKGHSHVYWYRQLPEEGLKFMVYLQKENIIDESGMPKERFSAEFPKEGPSILRIQQVVRGDSAAYFCASSPPGTSGKTDTQYFGPGTRLTVL.

The gene calls are TRBV20-1 and TRBJ1-4; D gene ambiguous. This CDR3 spans 11 amino acids. V was clipped by 3 bases and J by 7 bases, with 6 bases between them. In germline, CDR1 is DFQATT, CDR2 SNEGSKA (reference sequence). The CDR3 spells CSARSPEKLFF. For the CDR3, the DNA is TGCAGTGCTAGGTCCCCTGAAAAACTGTTTTTT.

This chain links TRBV6-6 with TRBJ1-5; D is unresolved. Germline CDR1 MNHNY, CDR2 SVGAGI (reference sequence). V was pared by 5 bases and J by 0 bases, with 8 bases between. CDR3 length: 14 residues. The CDR3 reads CASSPISSNQPQHF. The CDR3 nucleotides read TGTGCCAGCAGTCCTATTAGTAGCAATCAGCCCCAGCATTTT.

This clonotype appeared a few times. The gene calls are TRBV4-1 and TRBJ2-5; 12 bases are a match to TRBD2. Looked up from germline, CDR1 is MGHRA and CDR2 is YSYEKL. The junction had 3 bases not matched to a gene; V was cut back by 0 bases and J by 4 bases. This CDR3 is 16 amino acids long. CDR3 sequence: CASSQDQLAGGETQYF. CDR3 DNA: TGCGCCAGCAGCCAAGATCAACTAGCGGGGGGAGAGACCCAGTACTTC.

This clonotype was picked up a small number of times. The V gene is TRBV19, the J gene TRBJ2-1; D ambiguous. Germline CDR1 is LNHDA and CDR2 is SQIVND (reference sequence). This CDR3 is 11 amino acids long. V shed 3 bases and J shed 10 bases, with 7 bases lying between them. The CDR3 DNA reads TGTGCCAGTAGTATGATGGAAGAGCAGTTCTTC. It translates to CASSMMEEQFF.

This chain uses TRBV29-1 with TRBJ1-1; perhaps TRBD1 as D (5 bases). The germline V and J ends were trimmed by 0 bases and 10 bases, with 24 bases remaining between them. The CDR3 is 16 residues long. From germline, CDR1 is SQVTM and CDR2 ANQGSEA. CDR3 in DNA: TGCAGCGTTGAAGATCTGGGGCTACGCTTGGGTCGAGGAGCTTTCTTT. Its protein is CSVEDLGLRLGRGAFF. The whole variable domain, remainder taken from reference TRBV29-1 and TRBJ1-1, is SAVISQKPSRDICQRGTSLTIQCQVDSQVTMMFWYRQQPGQSLTLIATANQGSEATYESGFVIDKFPISRPNLTFSTLTVSNMSPEDSSIYLCSVEDLGLRLGRGAFFGQGTRLTVV.

The chain carries TRBV4-2 and TRBJ1-5; no clear D gene. The CDR3 length is 13 residues. Germline CDR1 is LGHNA and CDR2 is YNFKEQ. The V gene lost 2 bases and the J gene lost 4 bases, with 6 bases spanning the gap. CDR3 DNA sequence: TGTGCCAGCAGCCAACGGTTTAATCAGCCCCAGCATTTT. Translation gives CASSQRFNQPQHF.

The CDR3 DNA is TGTGCCAGGAAAGTTGGAGGCGGCCAGGATCAGCCCCAGCATTTT. It specifies CARKVGGGQDQPQHF. The chain employs TRBV3-1 and TRBJ1-5; D remains unclear. V was trimmed by 9 bases and J by 5 bases, leaving 20 bases between them. The CDR3 spans 15 residues. Germline loops: CDR1 LGHDT, CDR2 YNNKEL (reference sequence).

This clonotype was observed once. The chain combines TRBV5-1 with TRBJ2-4; tentatively, D is TRBD1 (6 bases). The CDR3 contains 15 residues. Germline assignment: CDR1 SGHRS and CDR2 YFSETQ. Trimming shortened V by 1 base and J by 7 bases, and 15 bases separated the two germline ends. CDR3 sequence: CASSLIAGDGNIQYF. As DNA, the CDR3 is TGCGCCAGCAGCTTGATCGCAGGGGATGGGAACATTCAGTACTTC.

V gene TRBV12-3 or TRBV12-4 combines with J gene TRBJ1-4; 8 nucleotides agree with TRBD1. V lost 7 bases and J lost 2; bases outside the gene matches: 9. The CDR3 is 16 residues long. CDR3 loop: CASNQGTGVTNEKLFF. In DNA, the CDR3 is TGTGCCAGCAATCAAGGGACAGGCGTCACTAATGAAAAACTGTTTTTT.